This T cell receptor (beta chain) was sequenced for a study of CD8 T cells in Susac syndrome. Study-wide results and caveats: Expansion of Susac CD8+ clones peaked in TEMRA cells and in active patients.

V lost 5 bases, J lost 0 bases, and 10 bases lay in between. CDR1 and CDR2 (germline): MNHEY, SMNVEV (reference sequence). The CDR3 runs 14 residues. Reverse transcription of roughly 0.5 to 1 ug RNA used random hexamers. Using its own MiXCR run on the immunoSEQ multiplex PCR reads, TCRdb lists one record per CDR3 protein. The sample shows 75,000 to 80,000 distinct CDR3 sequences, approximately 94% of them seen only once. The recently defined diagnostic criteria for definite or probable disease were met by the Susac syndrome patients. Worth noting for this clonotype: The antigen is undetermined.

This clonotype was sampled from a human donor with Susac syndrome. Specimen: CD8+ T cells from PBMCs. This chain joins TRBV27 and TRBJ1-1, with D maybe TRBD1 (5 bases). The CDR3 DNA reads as TGTGCCAGCAGTCCGGGACGTTTGAACACTGAAGCTTTCTTT. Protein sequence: CASSPGRLNTEAFF.